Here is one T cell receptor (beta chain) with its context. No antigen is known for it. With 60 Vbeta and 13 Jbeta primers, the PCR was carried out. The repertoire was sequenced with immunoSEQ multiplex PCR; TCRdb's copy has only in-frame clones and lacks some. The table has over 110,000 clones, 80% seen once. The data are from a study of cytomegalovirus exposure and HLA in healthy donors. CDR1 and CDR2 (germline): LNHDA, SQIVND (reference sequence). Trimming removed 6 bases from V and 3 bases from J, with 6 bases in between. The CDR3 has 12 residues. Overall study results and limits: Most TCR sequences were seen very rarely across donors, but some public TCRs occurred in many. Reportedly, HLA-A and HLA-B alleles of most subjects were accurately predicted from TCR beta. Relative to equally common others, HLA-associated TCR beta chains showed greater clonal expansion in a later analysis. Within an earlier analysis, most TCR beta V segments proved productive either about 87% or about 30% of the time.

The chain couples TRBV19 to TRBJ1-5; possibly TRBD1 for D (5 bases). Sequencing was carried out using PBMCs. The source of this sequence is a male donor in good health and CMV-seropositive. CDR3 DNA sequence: TGTGCCAGTAGACAGGACAATCAGCCCCAGCATTTT. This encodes CASRQDNQPQHF.